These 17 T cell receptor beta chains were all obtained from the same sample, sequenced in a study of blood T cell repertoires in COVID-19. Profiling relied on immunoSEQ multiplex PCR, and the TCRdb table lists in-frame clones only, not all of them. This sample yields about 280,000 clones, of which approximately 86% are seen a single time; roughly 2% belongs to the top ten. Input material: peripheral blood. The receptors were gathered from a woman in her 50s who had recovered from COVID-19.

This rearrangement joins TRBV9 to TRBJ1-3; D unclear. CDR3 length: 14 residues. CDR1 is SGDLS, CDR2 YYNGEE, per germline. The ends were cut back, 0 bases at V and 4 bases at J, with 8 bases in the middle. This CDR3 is CASSVDGRGNTIYF. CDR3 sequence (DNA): TGTGCCAGCAGCGTAGATGGCAGGGGAAACACCATATATTTT.

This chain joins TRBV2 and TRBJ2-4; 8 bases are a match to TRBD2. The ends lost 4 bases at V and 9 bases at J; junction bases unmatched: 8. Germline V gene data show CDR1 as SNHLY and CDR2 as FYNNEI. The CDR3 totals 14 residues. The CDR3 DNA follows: TGTGCCAGCAGTGTCCCCCCTCGGGGGGGCATTCAGTACTTC. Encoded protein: CASSVPPRGGIQYF.

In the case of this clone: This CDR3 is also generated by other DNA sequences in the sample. The CDR3 nucleotides are TGTGCCAGCAGCCGGTACAATGAGCAGTTCTTC. It is translated as CASSRYNEQFF. The genes are TRBV12-3 or TRBV12-4 and TRBJ2-1, with D uncertain. This CDR3 has 11 residues. Trimming removed 6 bases at V and 4 bases at J, with 4 bases between.

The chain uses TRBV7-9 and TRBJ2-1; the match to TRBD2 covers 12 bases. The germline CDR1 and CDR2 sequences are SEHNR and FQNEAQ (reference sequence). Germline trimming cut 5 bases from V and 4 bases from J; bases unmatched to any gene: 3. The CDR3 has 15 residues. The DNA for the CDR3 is TGTGCCAGCAGCCCAACTAGCGGGAGGTACAATGAGCAGTTCTTC. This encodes CASSPTSGRYNEQFF. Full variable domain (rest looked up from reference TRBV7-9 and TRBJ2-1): DTGVSQNPRHKITKRGQNVTFRCDPISEHNRLYWYRQTLGQGPEFLTYFQNEAQLEKSRLLSDRFSAERPKGSFSTLEIQRTEQGDSAMYLCASSPTSGRYNEQFFGPGTRLTVL.

The CDR3 nucleotides read TGTGCCACCAGTGATTCCGGGACAGGTAATGAAAAACTGTTTTTT. It yields the protein CATSDSGTGNEKLFF. The chain links TRBV24-1 to TRBJ1-4, with 8 bases lining up with TRBD1. Trimming cost V 2 bases and J 4 bases; bases outside gene matches: 2. Germline V CDR1 and CDR2: KGHDR, SFDVKD. CDR3 length equals 15 residues.

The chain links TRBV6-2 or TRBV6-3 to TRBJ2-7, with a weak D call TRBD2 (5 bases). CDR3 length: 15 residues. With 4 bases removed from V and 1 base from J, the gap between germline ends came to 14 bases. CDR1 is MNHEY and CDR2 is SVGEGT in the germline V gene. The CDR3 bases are TGTGCCAGCAGTTTCGTCCGGACGGGGTCCTACGAGCAGTACTTC. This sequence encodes CASSFVRTGSYEQYF.

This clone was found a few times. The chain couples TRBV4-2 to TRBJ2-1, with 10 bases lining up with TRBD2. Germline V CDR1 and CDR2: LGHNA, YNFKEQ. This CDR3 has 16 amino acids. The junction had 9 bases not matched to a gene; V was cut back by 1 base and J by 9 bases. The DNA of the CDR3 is TGTGCCAGCAGCCAAGGCCTAGCGGGAGTAGATGCTGAGCAGTTCTTC. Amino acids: CASSQGLAGVDAEQFF.

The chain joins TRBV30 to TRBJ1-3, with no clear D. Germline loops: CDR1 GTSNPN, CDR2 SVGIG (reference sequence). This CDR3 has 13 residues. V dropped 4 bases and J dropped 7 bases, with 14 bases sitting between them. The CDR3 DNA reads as TGTGCCTGGACAGTCAATGGGAGGAACACCATATATTTT. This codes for CAWTVNGRNTIYF.

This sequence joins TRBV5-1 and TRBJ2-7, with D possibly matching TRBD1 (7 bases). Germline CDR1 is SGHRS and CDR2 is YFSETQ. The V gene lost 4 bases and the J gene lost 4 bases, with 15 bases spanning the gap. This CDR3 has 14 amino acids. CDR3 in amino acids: CASSRGQDYYEQYF. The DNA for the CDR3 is TGCGCCAGCAGCCGCGGACAGGACTATTACGAGCAGTACTTC.

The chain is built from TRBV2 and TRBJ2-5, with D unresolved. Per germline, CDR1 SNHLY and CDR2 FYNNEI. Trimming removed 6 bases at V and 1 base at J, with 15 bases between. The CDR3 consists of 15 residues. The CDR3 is CASRTYRPVQETQYF. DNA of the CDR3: TGTGCCAGCAGGACATATCGTCCTGTCCAAGAGACCCAGTACTTC. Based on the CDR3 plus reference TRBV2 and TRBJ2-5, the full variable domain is EPEVTQTPSHQVTQMGQEVILRCVPISNHLYFYWYRQILGQKVEFLVSFYNNEISEKSEIFDDQFSVERPDGSNFTLKIRSTKLEDSAMYFCASRTYRPVQETQYFGPGTRLLVL.

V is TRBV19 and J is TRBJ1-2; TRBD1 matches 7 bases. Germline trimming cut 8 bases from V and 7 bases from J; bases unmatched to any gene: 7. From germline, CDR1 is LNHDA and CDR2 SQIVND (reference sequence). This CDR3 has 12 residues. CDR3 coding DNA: TGTGCCAGTTCTCCAGGGGGGCTTGGCTACACCTTC. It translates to CASSPGGLGYTF.

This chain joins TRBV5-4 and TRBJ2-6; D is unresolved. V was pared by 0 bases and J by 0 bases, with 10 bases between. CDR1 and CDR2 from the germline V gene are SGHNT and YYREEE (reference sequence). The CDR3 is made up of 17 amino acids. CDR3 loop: CASSLAAPSSGANVLTF. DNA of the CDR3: TGTGCCAGCAGCTTGGCCGCCCCTAGCTCTGGGGCCAACGTCCTGACTTTC.

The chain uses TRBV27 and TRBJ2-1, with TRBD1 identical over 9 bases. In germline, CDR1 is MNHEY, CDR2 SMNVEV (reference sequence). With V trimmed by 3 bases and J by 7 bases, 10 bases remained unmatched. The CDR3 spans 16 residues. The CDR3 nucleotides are TGTGCCAGCAGTTTCTACCCTGGACAGGGGCGGAATGAGCAGTTCTTC. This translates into CASSFYPGQGRNEQFF.

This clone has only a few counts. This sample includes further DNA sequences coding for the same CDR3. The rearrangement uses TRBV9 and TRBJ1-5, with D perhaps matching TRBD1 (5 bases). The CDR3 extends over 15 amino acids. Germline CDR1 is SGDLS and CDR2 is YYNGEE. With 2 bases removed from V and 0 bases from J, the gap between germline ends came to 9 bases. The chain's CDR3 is CASSVGGYSNQPQHF. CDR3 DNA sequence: TGTGCCAGCAGCGTGGGGGGTTATAGCAATCAGCCCCAGCATTTT.

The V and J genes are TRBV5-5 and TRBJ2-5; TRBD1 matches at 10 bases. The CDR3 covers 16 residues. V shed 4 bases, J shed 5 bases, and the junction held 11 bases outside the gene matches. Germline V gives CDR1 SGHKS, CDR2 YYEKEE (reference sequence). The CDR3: CASSRLPGQGWETQYF. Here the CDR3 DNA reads TGTGCCAGCAGCCGTCTACCGGGACAGGGGTGGGAGACCCAGTACTTC.

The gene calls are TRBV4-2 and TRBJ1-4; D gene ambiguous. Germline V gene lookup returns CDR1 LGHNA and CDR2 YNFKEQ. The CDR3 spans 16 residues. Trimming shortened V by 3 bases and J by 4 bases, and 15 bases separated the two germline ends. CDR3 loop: CASSHGTETLNEKLFF. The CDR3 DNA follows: TGTGCCAGCAGCCACGGAACGGAGACCCTTAATGAAAAACTGTTTTTT.

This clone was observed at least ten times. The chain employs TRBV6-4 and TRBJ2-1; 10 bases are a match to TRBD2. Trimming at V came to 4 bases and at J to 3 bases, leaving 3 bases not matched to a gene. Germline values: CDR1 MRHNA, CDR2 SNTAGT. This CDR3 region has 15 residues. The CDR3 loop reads CASSASGGYYNEQFF. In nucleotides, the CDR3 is TGTGCCAGCAGTGCTAGCGGGGGCTACTACAATGAGCAGTTCTTC.